These T cell receptor beta chains were read from a single sample in a study of T cell responses to AZD1222 COVID-19 vaccine. Sequencing was performed with immunoSEQ multiplex PCR; in TCRdb, only in-frame clones are kept and a portion is missing. Of around 200,000 clones listed, around nine tenths are singletons. The sample here was peripheral blood, taken on day 0 of AZD1222 vaccination. The receptors derive from an adult in good health. The CDR3 runs from the conserved cysteine through the conserved F or W. Each record gives: J gene, clone size, V gene, D gene, CDR3 DNA, CDR3 protein. A D gene is named only where the DNA matches it firmly. Part of the rows lack a size; the others show once, few, many or a class for expanded clones.

J: TRBJ2-3; size: NA; V: TRBV9; D: NA; DNA: TGTGCCAGCAGCTCCAGAGAAGGACAGCTCACAGATACGCAGTATTTT; CDR3: CASSSREGQLTDTQYF
J: TRBJ1-4; size: NA; V: TRBV19; D: TRBD1; DNA: TGTGCCAGTAGAACCCCCGGGACAGCCGATGAAAAACTGTTTTTT; CDR3: CASRTPGTADEKLFF
J: TRBJ2-7; size: once; V: TRBV5-5; D: NA; DNA: TGTGCCAGCAGCTTGGTTGTGACCGTGAGAGAGCAGTACTTC; CDR3: CASSLVVTVREQYF
J: TRBJ1-6; size: NA; V: TRBV10-3; D: TRBD1; DNA: TGTGCCATCAGTGAAGACAGGGATTCACCCCTCCACTTT; CDR3: CAISEDRDSPLHF
J: TRBJ2-7; size: NA; V: TRBV28; D: TRBD1; DNA: TGTGCCAGCAGTTCTCATCCCGGCGGGACAGGGGCGGGTGAGCAGTACTTC; CDR3: CASSSHPGGTGAGEQYF
J: TRBJ2-3; size: NA; V: TRBV9; D: NA; DNA: TGTGCCAGCAGCGTACCCACAGATACGCAGTATTTT; CDR3: CASSVPTDTQYF
J: TRBJ1-5; size: NA; V: TRBV19; D: NA; DNA: TGTGCCAGTAGTATAGCGCAGGGAGGGGTCTGGCAGCCCCAGCATTTT; CDR3: CASSIAQGGVWQPQHF
J: TRBJ2-5; size: NA; V: TRBV5-1; D: TRBD2; DNA: TGCGCCAGCAGGCGGACTAGCTTCCAAGAGACCCAGTACTTC; CDR3: CASRRTSFQETQYF
J: TRBJ2-7; size: NA; V: TRBV19; D: TRBD1; DNA: TGTGCCAGTAGTCCTGGACAGGGCGAAAAATACGAGCAGTACTTC; CDR3: CASSPGQGEKYEQYF
J: TRBJ1-1; size: NA; V: TRBV10-3; D: NA; DNA: TGTGCCATCAGTGAGTACCCAGCCCACACTGAAGCTTTCTTT; CDR3: CAISEYPAHTEAFF
J: TRBJ1-1; size: few; V: TRBV9; D: NA; DNA: TGTGCCAGCAGCGTAGGGGACGGCCTGGAAGCTTTCTTT; CDR3: CASSVGDGLEAFF